This T cell receptor (beta chain) was captured in a study of shared clonotypes between healthy human individuals. Study-wide context: Each donor had three CD4 naive, three CD4 memory, two CD8 naive and one CD8 memory plate.

The study, taken as a whole, reports: Four donors had around 5% of their naive CD4 clonotypes in common.

The DNA input per sorted-subset replicate PCR was approximately 210 ng, corresponding to tens of thousands of T cell genomes. Clones were sequenced by immunoSEQ multiplex PCR, and TCRdb holds only the in-frame ones, with some missing. The sample has 180,000 or so clones, over 80% seen once. On this clone itself: Its antigen remains unknown.

The CDR3 contains 15 residues. Germline assignment: CDR1 SGHNT and CDR2 YYREEE (reference sequence). V was trimmed by 3 bases and J by 0 bases, leaving 12 bases between them. The chain employs TRBV5-4 and TRBJ1-1; D ambiguous. This sequence was found in a woman aged 25 to 39 in good health. The sample taken for sequencing was naive CD4+ T cells sorted from blood. Subset noted: CD45RA+ positively selected. The CDR3 sequence: CASSSPRGLNTEAFF. In nucleotides, the CDR3 is TGTGCCAGCAGCTCCCCTCGTGGATTGAACACTGAAGCTTTCTTT. Full variable domain (rest looked up from reference TRBV5-4 and TRBJ1-1): ETGVTQSPTHLIKTRGQQVTLRCSSQSGHNTVSWYQQALGQGPQFIFQYYREEENGRGNFPPRFSGLQFPNYSSELNVNALELDDSALYLCASSSPRGLNTEAFFGQGTRLTVV.